The 7 T cell receptor beta chains below were found in one sample sequenced in a study of human T cells and chemical hapten exposure. Time point in this sample: patch test 3, about 24 weeks after DPC sensitization. Treatment: therapeutic diphenylcyclopropenone sensitization with weekly scalp DPC. TCRdb ran MiXCR on the RACE reads and lists one entry per CDR3 protein. The sample has fewer than 55,000 distinct CDR3 sequences; 8% to 10% are singletons. The sample consisted of whole blood, taken in connection with sensitization to the hapten diphenylcyclopropenone (DPC). The receptors shown here come from a woman between 40 and 55 years old with alopecia areata. Some clones in this sample may be carry-over from other donors' samples.

This clonotype was counted many times. The rearrangement uses TRBV5-1 and TRBJ2-7, with D hard to call. Germline-derived CDR1 and CDR2 are SGHRS and YFSETQ. Trimming left V 4 bases short and J 3 bases short, with 8 bases between. The CDR3 spans 12 residues. The CDR3 coding sequence is TGCGCCAGCAGCCCGGGCAACTACGAGCAGTACTTC. It translates to CASSPGNYEQYF.

This clonotype was counted at least ten times. The chain has TRBV28 and TRBJ2-1; maybe TRBD1 (5 bases). CDR3 length equals 14 residues. Trimming cost V 6 bases and J 5 bases, with 14 bases left between them. CDR1 and CDR2 (germline): MDHEN, SYDVKM. The CDR3 DNA is TGTGCCAGCAGCCTAGACAGTGGTAACAATGAGCAGTTCTTC. The encoded protein is CASSLDSGNNEQFF. The whole variable domain, filled in from reference TRBV28 and TRBJ2-1, reads DVKVTQSSRYLVKRTGEKVFLECVQDMDHENMFWYRQDPGLGLRLIYFSYDVKMKEKGDIPEGYSVSREKKERFSLILESASTNQTSMYLCASSLDSGNNEQFFGPGTRLTVL.

This clonotype was observed many times. This rearrangement joins TRBV20-1 to TRBJ2-1, with TRBD2 matching over 8 bases. Losses at the gene ends were 6 bases for V and 4 bases for J; bases not matched to a gene: 11. The V gene's germline CDR1 is DFQATT and CDR2 SNEGSKA (reference sequence). The CDR3 is 15 residues long. In DNA form, the CDR3 reads TGCAGTGCGTCCTCCGGGACTAGACCTTACAATGAGCAGTTCTTC. This translates into CSASSGTRPYNEQFF.

This clonotype was seen ten or more times. The chain employs TRBV12-3 or TRBV12-4 and TRBJ1-4; D is uncertain. Deletions cut 6 bases from V and 0 bases from J, with 8 bases between. The CDR3 contains 14 residues. The CDR3 loop reads CASSPETTNEKLFF. CDR3 in DNA: TGTGCCAGCAGCCCAGAAACAACTAATGAAAAACTGTTTTTT.

This clonotype has a handful of counts. The V gene is TRBV7-2, the J gene TRBJ2-6, with a tentative D call TRBD1 (6 bases). The CDR3 loop spans 16 amino acids. CDR1 is SGHTA and CDR2 is FQGNSA in the germline V gene. V was clipped by 5 bases and J by 2 bases, with 13 bases between them. CDR3 nucleotides: TGTGCCAGCAGCCGCGTCGCAGGGGCTGGGGCCAACGTCCTGACTTTC. Protein product: CASSRVAGAGANVLTF.

The chain uses TRBV10-3 and TRBJ1-2, with no clear D. This CDR3 spans 13 amino acids. Germline V lookup: CDR1 ENHRY, CDR2 SYGVKD. V lost 6 bases, J lost 4 bases, and 12 bases lay in between. The CDR3 DNA reads TGTGCCATCAGGGATCATGCTGGCTATGGCTACACCTTC. This codes for CAIRDHAGYGYTF.

This clonotype was recorded many times. The gene calls are TRBV7-6 and TRBJ2-3, with a weak D call TRBD2 (6 bases). CDR1 is SGHVS and CDR2 is FNYEAQ in the germline V gene. Trimming removed 1 base from V and 2 bases from J, with 10 bases in between. This CDR3 has 15 residues. CDR3 sequence reads: CASSLVRDFTDTQYF. DNA for the CDR3: TGTGCCAGCAGCTTAGTTCGGGACTTCACAGATACGCAGTATTTT.